This is a list of T cell receptor beta chains from one sample in a study of graft-versus-host responses after intestinal transplantation. The data were produced by immunoSEQ multiplex PCR, yet TCRdb's version contains in-frame clones alone and is incomplete. The table lists approximately 86,000 clones, about 90% of them singletons. These receptors have no identified antigens. This sample comprised unstimulated CD8+ T cells sorted from spleen or lymph node cells, obtained before transplant. The source of these receptors is a human donor who was the organ donor for an intestinal transplant. CDR3s include the opening cysteine and the closing phenylalanine or tryptophan. A D gene is named only where the DNA matches it firmly. Clone size is not always given. Where it is, it says once, few, many or a class for expanded clones.

D gene	J gene	V gene	clone size	CDR3 protein	CDR3 DNA
-	TRBJ2-2	TRBV5-6	-	CASSSGTGELFF	TGTGCCAGCAGCTCAGGGACCGGGGAGCTGTTTTTT
TRBD1	TRBJ2-3	TRBV7-2	-	CASSFPKIIDRDLADTQYF	TGTGCCAGCAGCTTTCCCAAGATAATTGACAGGGATCTCGCAGATACGCAGTATTTT
-	TRBJ1-2	TRBV7-9	few	CASSLGVAFYTF	TGTGCCAGCAGCTTAGGAGTCGCATTCTACACCTTC
-	TRBJ1-2	TRBV4-3	-	CASSQVTDPNYGYTF	TGCGCCAGCAGCCAAGTCACAGATCCTAACTATGGCTACACCTTC
-	TRBJ2-5	TRBV7-2	once	CASTLSGRRWYF	TGTGCCAGCACCCTCTCAGGGCGACGGTGGTACTTC
-	TRBJ1-2	TRBV28	-	CASSPNPPLGYYGYTF	TGTGCCAGCAGTCCTAACCCACCCCTCGGGTACTATGGCTACACCTTC
-	TRBJ1-1	TRBV14	-	CASSLSGVSTEAFF	-
-	TRBJ2-7	TRBV9	-	CASSVSPGDSYEQYF	TGTGCCAGCAGCGTTTCCCCAGGGGACTCCTACGAGCAGTACTTC
-	TRBJ1-2	TRBV7-2	-	CASSFYVEGSYGYTF	TGTGCCAGCAGCTTTTATGTTGAGGGTAGCTATGGCTACACCTTC
-	TRBJ1-4	TRBV9	-	CASSEGGATNEKLFF	TGTGCCAGCAGCGAAGGGGGGGCAACTAATGAAAAACTGTTTTTT
-	TRBJ2-7	TRBV7-9	-	CASSPIDSSYEQYF	TGTGCCAGCAGCCCAATCGACAGTTCCTACGAGCAGTACTTC
-	TRBJ2-7	TRBV27	-	CASMPGTSYEQYF	TGTGCCAGCATGCCGGGAACTTCCTACGAGCAGTACTTC
-	TRBJ2-5	TRBV6-5	-	CASSPLPYEGTQYF	TGTGCCAGCAGCCCCCTCCCCTACGAGGGGACCCAGTACTTC
TRBD2	TRBJ2-3	TRBV4-3	-	CASSPGGGTDTQYF	TGCGCCAGCAGCCCGGGGGGGGGCACAGATACGCAGTATTTT
TRBD1	TRBJ2-1	TRBV6-5	-	CASSDWDRDPNEQFF	TGTGCCAGCAGTGACTGGGACAGGGATCCTAATGAGCAGTTCTTC
-	TRBJ2-6	TRBV6-5	-	CASSYSGTGANVLTF	TGTGCCAGCAGTTACTCCGGGACTGGGGCCAACGTCCTGACTTTC
-	TRBJ2-1	TRBV4-1	-	CASSHPSEGSYNEQFF	TGCGCCAGCAGCCACCCCAGCGAGGGCTCCTACAATGAGCAGTTCTTC
TRBD1	TRBJ1-1	TRBV7-6	-	CASGQGVNTEAFF	TGTGCCAGCGGACAGGGGGTGAACACTGAAGCTTTCTTT
TRBD1	TRBJ1-6	TRBV11-2	-	CASSLGQGNVPLHF	TGTGCCAGCAGCTTAGGACAGGGTAATGTACCCCTCCACTTT
-	TRBJ2-1	TRBV19	-	CASSTWADNEQFF	TGTGCCAGTAGTACCTGGGCCGACAATGAGCAGTTCTTC
TRBD1	TRBJ1-6	TRBV5-6	-	CASSLRTGPLHF	TGTGCCAGCAGCCTGAGGACAGGACCCCTCCACTTT
-	TRBJ2-7	TRBV6-5	-	CASSRVSYEQYF	TGTGCCAGCAGCCGGGTCTCCTACGAGCAGTACTTC
-	TRBJ2-1	TRBV9	-	CASSAPSGEDYNEQFF	TGTGCCAGCAGCGCCCCGTCGGGGGAAGATTACAATGAGCAGTTCTTC
-	TRBJ1-6	TRBV13	-	CASSLGSSYNSPLHF	TGTGCCAGCAGCTTGGGCAGCTCCTATAATTCACCCCTCCACTTT
TRBD2	TRBJ2-3	TRBV13	-	CASILSGGPTDTQYF	TGTGCCAGCATCCTTAGCGGGGGCCCCACAGATACGCAGTATTTT
TRBD2	TRBJ2-3	TRBV7-3	-	CASSLMGGSSGGYYTDTQYF	TGTGCCAGCAGCTTAATGGGCGGGTCTAGCGGGGGCTACTACACAGATACGCAGTATTTT
TRBD1	TRBJ1-1	TRBV7-8	-	CASSRGQPNTEAFF	TGTGCCAGCAGCAGGGGACAGCCGAACACTGAAGCTTTCTTT
TRBD1	TRBJ2-5	TRBV13	-	CASSNRGRTETQYF	TGTGCCAGCAGTAACAGGGGGCGCACAGAGACCCAGTACTTC
TRBD1	TRBJ2-3	TRBV13	-	CASTPGGDTQYF	TGTGCCAGCACGCCAGGGGGAGATACGCAGTATTTT
-	TRBJ2-7	TRBV7-6	-	CASSYSAGGDYEQYF	TGTGCCAGCAGCTACTCGGCGGGCGGGGACTACGAGCAGTACTTC
TRBD2	TRBJ2-7	TRBV10-2	-	CASSESGGVYEQYF	TGCGCCAGCAGTGAGAGCGGGGGGGTTTACGAGCAGTACTTC
TRBD2	TRBJ2-3	TRBV7-9	once	CASSLFPSGETDTQYF	TGTGCCAGCAGCTTATTTCCCAGCGGGGAGACAGATACGCAGTATTTT
TRBD1	TRBJ1-5	TRBV7-2	-	CASSKNYRGDQPQHF	TGTGCCAGCAGCAAAAACTACAGGGGGGATCAGCCCCAGCATTTT
TRBD1	TRBJ2-7	TRBV2	-	CASRDRGQYEQYF	TGTGCCAGCCGGGACAGGGGGCAATACGAGCAGTACTTC
-	TRBJ1-1	TRBV11-3	-	CASSLIGGAEAFF	TGTGCCAGCAGCTTGATAGGGGGGGCTGAAGCTTTCTTT
-	TRBJ1-5	TRBV27	-	CASSLGGYQPQHF	TGTGCCAGCAGTTTAGGAGGATATCAGCCCCAGCATTTT
TRBD1	TRBJ2-7	TRBV28	-	CASSRDRDYEQYF	TGTGCCAGCAGCCGGGACAGGGACTACGAGCAGTACTTC
-	TRBJ2-5	TRBV7-2	-	CASSLYLEPPGSAQYF	TGTGCCAGCAGCTTATACCTGGAGCCGCCGGGATCGGCCCAGTACTTC
TRBD1	TRBJ1-1	TRBV2	-	CASSDRVGAGGSTEAFF	TGTGCCAGCAGTGATCGGGTAGGTGCAGGGGGTTCCACTGAAGCTTTCTTT
TRBD1	TRBJ1-2	TRBV9	-	CASSGDRAANYGYTF	TGTGCCAGCAGCGGCGACAGGGCCGCTAACTATGGCTACACCTTC
-	TRBJ2-3	TRBV27	once	CASSLSNAGNAQYF	TGTGCCAGCAGTTTATCCAACGCGGGGAATGCGCAGTATTTT
-	TRBJ1-1	TRBV5-1	-	CASSLVRGWKAFF	TGCGCCAGCAGCTTGGTTCGGGGTTGGAAAGCTTTCTTT
-	TRBJ1-3	TRBV9	-	CASSTRGIPGAGNTIYF	TGTGCCAGCAGCACCAGAGGGATTCCAGGGGCTGGAAACACCATATATTTT
-	TRBJ1-1	TRBV30	-	CAWSEDIVAEAFF	TGTGCCTGGAGTGAGGACATCGTCGCTGAAGCTTTCTTT
TRBD1	TRBJ1-6	TRBV7-2	-	CASSTRQGGGNSPLHF	TGTGCCAGCAGCACGAGACAGGGGGGGGGAAATTCACCCCTCCACTTT
TRBD1	TRBJ2-1	TRBV2	-	CASNWGQGAYNEQFF	TGTGCCAGCAATTGGGGACAGGGGGCGTACAATGAGCAGTTCTTC
TRBD1	TRBJ2-7	TRBV2	-	CASSETGPHYEQYF	TGTGCCAGCAGCGAGACAGGGCCCCACTACGAGCAGTACTTC
TRBD2	TRBJ2-3	TRBV5-4	-	CASSLGTSGGSTDTQYF	TGTGCCAGCAGCTTGGGGACTAGCGGGGGTAGCACAGATACGCAGTATTTT